This T cell receptor beta chain was retrieved from a study of T cells in Graves' hyperthyroidism and ophthalmopathy. J lost 1 base, V lost 7 bases, and 16 bases had no gene match. Germline V gives CDR1 SGHRS, CDR2 YFSETQ. CDR3 length: 18 amino acids. Researchers took RNA transcripts and amplified the TCR beta CDR3 regions from them. The HTBI set primed first-round TCR CDR3 RT-PCR. In TCRdb, the multiplex PCR reads were re-called with MiXCR into one record per CDR3 protein. The sample consists of around 450,000 distinct CDR3 sequences, about 15% of them appearing once. This clonotype was observed many times.

The sequence derives from a woman in her late teens or twenties with Graves' hyperthyroidism. This chain connects TRBV5-1 to TRBJ2-3; TRBD2 agrees at 9 bases. The source material was blood. Written as DNA, the CDR3 is TGCGCCAGCTCCATCGGCGCGGGAGGGCCGATCCGCACAGATACGCAGTATTTT. It encodes CASSIGAGGPIRTDTQYF.